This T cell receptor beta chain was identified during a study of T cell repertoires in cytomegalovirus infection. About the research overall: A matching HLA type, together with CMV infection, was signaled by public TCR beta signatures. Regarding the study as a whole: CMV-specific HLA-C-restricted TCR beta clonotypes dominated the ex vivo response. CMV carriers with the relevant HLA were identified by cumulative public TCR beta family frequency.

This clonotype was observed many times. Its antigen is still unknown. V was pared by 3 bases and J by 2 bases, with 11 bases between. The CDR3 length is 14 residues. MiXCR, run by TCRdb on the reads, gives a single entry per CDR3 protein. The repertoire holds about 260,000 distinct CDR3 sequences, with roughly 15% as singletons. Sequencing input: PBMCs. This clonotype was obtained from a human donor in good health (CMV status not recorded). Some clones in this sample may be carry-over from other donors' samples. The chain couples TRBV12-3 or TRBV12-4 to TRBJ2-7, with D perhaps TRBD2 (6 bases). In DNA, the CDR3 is TGTGCCAGCAGTTTCTCGGGGGAAACCTACGAGCAGTACTTC. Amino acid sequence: CASSFSGETYEQYF.